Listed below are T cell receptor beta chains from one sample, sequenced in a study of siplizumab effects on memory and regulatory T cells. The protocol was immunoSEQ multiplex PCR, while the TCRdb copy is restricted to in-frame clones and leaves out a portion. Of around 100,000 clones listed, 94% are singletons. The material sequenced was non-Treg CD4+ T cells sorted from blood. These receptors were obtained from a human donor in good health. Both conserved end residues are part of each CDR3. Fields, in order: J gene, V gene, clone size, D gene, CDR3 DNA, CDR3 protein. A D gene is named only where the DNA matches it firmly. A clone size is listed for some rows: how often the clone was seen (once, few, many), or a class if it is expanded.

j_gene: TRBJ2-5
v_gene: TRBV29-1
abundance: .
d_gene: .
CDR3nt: TGCAGCCCTGACAAAGAGACCCAGTACTTC
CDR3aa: CSPDKETQYF

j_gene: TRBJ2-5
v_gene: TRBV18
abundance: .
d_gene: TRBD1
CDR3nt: TGTGCCAGCTCACCATTTGGACAGGGCAAGTCAGAGACCCAGTACTTC
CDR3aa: CASSPFGQGKSETQYF

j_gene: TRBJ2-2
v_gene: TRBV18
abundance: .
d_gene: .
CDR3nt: TGTGCCAGCTCACCACCGTTACAGAGCACCGGGGAGCTGTTTTTT
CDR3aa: CASSPPLQSTGELFF

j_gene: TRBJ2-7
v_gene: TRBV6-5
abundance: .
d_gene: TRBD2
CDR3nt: TGTGCCAGCAAGAGGCCAGCGGGAGGCGGAGAGCAGTACTTC
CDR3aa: CASKRPAGGGEQYF

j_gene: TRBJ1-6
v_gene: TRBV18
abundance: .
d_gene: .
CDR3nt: TGTGCCAGTACCTCGTCGGGACAAAAGGATTCACCCCTCCACTTT
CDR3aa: CASTSSGQKDSPLHF

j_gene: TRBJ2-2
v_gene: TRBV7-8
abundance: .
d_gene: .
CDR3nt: TGTGCCAGCAGCAAAAGGGACACTAACACCGGGGAGCTGTTTTTT
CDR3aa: CASSKRDTNTGELFF

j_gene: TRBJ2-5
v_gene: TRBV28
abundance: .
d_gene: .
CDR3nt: TGTGCCAGCAGTCCCACGGAAGAGACCCAGTACTTC
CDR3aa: CASSPTEETQYF

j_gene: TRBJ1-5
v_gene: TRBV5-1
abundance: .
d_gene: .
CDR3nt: TGCGCCAGCAGCTTGGGGGGGTCTGGTCAGCCCCAGCATTTT
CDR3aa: CASSLGGSGQPQHF

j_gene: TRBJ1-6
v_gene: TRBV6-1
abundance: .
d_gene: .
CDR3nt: TGTGCCAGCAGTAGGGACGGCGCGACCACTTCACCCCTCCACTTT
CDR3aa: CASSRDGATTSPLHF

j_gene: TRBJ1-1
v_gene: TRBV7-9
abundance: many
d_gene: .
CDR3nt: TGTGCCAGCAGCTACTCCTGGGAACAGGGATATAGGATGAACACTGAAGCTTTCTTT
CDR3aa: CASSYSWEQGYRMNTEAFF

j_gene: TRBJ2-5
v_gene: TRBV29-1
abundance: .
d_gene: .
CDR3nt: TGCAGCGTTGAAAGGGACACAGAGACCCAGTACTTC
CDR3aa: CSVERDTETQYF

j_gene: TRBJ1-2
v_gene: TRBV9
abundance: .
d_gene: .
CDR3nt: TGTGCCAGCAGCGTAACCCCGGGACCTAAAGTTTATGGCTACACCTTC
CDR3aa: CASSVTPGPKVYGYTF

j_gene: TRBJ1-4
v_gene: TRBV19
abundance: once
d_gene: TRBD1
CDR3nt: TGTGCCAGTAGCCTCGGGACAGACAATGAAAAACTGTTTTTT
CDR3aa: CASSLGTDNEKLFF

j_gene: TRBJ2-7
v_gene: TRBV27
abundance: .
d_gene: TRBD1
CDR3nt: TGTGCCAGCAGTTTAGGGACAGGGGGAGTTAACGAGCAGTACTTC
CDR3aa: CASSLGTGGVNEQYF

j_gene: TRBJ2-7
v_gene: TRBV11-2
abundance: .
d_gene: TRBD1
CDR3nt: TGTGCCAGCAGCCAAAAAAGCGACAGGGGCGGCGAGCAGTACTTC
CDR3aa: CASSQKSDRGGEQYF

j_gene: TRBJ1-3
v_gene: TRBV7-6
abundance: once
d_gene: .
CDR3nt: TGTGCCAGCAGCGTAACACCTGGACAGATTGGAAACACCATATATTTT
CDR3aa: CASSVTPGQIGNTIYF

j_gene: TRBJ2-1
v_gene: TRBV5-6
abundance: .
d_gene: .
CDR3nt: TGTGCCAGCAGCGTGGGACTCGACAATGAGCAGTTCTTC
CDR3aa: CASSVGLDNEQFF

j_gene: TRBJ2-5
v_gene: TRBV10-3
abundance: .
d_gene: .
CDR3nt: TGTGCCATCAGTGACGGAGAGACCCAGTACTTC
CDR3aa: CAISDGETQYF

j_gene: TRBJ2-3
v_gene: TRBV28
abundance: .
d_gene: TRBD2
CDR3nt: TGTGCCAGCAGTTCAGCGGGACTGGGGCCAGATACGCAGTATTTT
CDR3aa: CASSSAGLGPDTQYF

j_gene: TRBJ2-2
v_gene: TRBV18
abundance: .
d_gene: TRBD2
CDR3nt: TGTGCCAGCTCACCCACTCGGACTAGCGGGGACACCGGGGAGCTGTTTTTT
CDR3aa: CASSPTRTSGDTGELFF

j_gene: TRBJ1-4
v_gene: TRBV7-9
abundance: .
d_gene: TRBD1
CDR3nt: TGTGCCAGCAGCTCCACGGGACAGGGGGGGCTTGGGGAAAAACTGTTTTTT
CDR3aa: CASSSTGQGGLGEKLFF

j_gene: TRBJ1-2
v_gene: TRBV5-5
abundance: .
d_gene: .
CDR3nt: TGTGCCAGCAGCCTCGACCGGGTTGGCTACACCTTC
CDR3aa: CASSLDRVGYTF

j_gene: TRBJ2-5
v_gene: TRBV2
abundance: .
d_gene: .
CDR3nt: TGTGCCAGCAGACTGTATGAGACCCAGTACTTC
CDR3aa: CASRLYETQYF

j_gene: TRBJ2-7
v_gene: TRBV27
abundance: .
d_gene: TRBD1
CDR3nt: TGTGCCAGCAGCCAGGGGGCGCGACCTGTCGAGCAGTACTTC
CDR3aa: CASSQGARPVEQYF

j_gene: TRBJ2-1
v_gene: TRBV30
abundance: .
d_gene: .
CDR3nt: TGTGCCTGGAGTGTACTTCCTAGCGATGAGCAGTTCTTC
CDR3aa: CAWSVLPSDEQFF

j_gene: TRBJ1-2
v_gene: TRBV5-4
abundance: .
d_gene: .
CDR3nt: TGTGCCAGCAGCTTGGAGTCTCCTTATGGCTACACCTTC
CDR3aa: CASSLESPYGYTF

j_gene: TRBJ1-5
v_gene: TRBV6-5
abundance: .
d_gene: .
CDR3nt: TGTGCCAGCACCGGACGTAGGAATCAGCCCCAGCATTTT
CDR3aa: CASTGRRNQPQHF

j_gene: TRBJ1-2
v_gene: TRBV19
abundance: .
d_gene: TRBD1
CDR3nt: TGTGCCAGTTCGTTGACAGGGTCAATGAAGGGCTACACCTTC
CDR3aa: CASSLTGSMKGYTF

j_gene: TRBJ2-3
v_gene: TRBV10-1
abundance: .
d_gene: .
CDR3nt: TGCGCCAGCAGTGAGTCGTTACTTCGAAGTACGCAGTATTTT
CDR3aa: CASSESLLRSTQYF

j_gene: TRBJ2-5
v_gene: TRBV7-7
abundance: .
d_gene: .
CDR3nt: TGTGCTAGCAGCTCGTATCACGGAAAAGAGACCCAGTACTTC
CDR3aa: CASSSYHGKETQYF

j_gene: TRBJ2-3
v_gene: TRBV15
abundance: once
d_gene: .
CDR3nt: TGTGCCACCAGCAGAGGGCACCGACAGAATACGCAGTATTTT
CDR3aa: CATSRGHRQNTQYF

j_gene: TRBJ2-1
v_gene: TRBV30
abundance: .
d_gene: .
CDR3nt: TGTGCCTGGAGTGTGGCGGACAGCTCCTACAATGAGCAGTTCTTC
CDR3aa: CAWSVADSSYNEQFF

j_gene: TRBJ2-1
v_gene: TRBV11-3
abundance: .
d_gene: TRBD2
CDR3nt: TGTGCCAGCAGCAAAGGACTAGCGGGCTTCAATGAGCAGTTCTTC
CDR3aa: CASSKGLAGFNEQFF

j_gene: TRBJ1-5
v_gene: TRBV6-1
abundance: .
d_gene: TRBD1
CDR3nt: TGTGCCAGCAGTGAAGCAGGGTATGGGACAGTGGGGCAGCCCCAGCATTTT
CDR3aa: CASSEAGYGTVGQPQHF

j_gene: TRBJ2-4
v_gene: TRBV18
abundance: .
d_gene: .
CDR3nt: TGTGCCAGCTCACCGCAGGGAGGCTTAAACATTCAGTACTTC
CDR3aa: CASSPQGGLNIQYF

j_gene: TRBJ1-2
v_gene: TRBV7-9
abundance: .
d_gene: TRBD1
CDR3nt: TGTGCCAGCAGCTCCCGGGACAGGCATGCCCATGGCTACACCTTC
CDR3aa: CASSSRDRHAHGYTF

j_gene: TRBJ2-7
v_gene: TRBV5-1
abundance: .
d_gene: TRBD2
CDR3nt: TGCGCCAGCAGCTTTTGGTCCTTCGGCGGGAGGAAAACCTACGAGCAGTACTTC
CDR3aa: CASSFWSFGGRKTYEQYF

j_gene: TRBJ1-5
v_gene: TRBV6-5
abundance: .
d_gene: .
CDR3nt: TGTGCCAGCAGCGGGGACACTGCTACACCCCAGCATTTT
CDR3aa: CASSGDTATPQHF

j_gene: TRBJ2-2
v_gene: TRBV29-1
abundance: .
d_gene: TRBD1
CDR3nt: TGCAGCGTTGAAAACAGGGGCACCGGGGAGCTGTTTTTT
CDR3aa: CSVENRGTGELFF

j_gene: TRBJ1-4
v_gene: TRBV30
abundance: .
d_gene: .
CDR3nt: TGTGCCTGGAGTGACCCGGGACGGTTAAATGAAAAACTGTTTTTT
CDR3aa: CAWSDPGRLNEKLFF

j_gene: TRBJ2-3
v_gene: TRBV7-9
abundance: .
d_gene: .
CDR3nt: TGTGCCAGCATCCCTAGGGAAGAAGCGTCCTTCCAGATAGGGCAGTATTTT
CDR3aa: CASIPREEASFQIGQYF

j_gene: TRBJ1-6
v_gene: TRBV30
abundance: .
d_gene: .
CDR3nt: TGTGCCTGGAGTGGCAGGCGGTTAAGCTCCTATAATTCACCCCTCCACTTT
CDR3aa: CAWSGRRLSSYNSPLHF

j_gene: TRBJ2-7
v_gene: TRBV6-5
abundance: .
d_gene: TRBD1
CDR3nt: TGTGCCAGCAGATTCGGACAGGGAGCCTACGAGCAGTACTTC
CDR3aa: CASRFGQGAYEQYF

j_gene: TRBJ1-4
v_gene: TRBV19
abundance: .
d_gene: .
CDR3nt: TGTGCCAGTAACCGGGACGGACGCCCCATGGGGCAGGAAAAACTGTTTTTT
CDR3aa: CASNRDGRPMGQEKLFF

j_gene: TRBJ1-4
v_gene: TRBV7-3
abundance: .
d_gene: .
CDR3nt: TGTGCCAGCAGCTTATTATTAGGTGAAAAACTGTTTTTT
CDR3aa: CASSLLLGEKLFF

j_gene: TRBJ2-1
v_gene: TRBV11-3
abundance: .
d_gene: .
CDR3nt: TGTGCCAGCAGCTTAGGGTCGGGGTGGAATGAGCAGTTCTTC
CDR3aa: CASSLGSGWNEQFF

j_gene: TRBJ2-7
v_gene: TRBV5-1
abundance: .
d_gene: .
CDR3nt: TGCGCCAGCAGCCATAACAGCGGAGGGAGGTACGAGCAGTACTTC
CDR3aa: CASSHNSGGRYEQYF

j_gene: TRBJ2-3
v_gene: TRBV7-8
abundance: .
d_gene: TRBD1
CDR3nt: TGTGCCAGCAGCGCACAGGGGTTAGCGACAGATACGCAGTATTTT
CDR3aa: CASSAQGLATDTQYF

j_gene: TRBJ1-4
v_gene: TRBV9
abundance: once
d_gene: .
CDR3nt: TGTGCCAGCAGCGTAGCCGGCAGCGGGAGTGAAAAACTGTTTTTT
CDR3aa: CASSVAGSGSEKLFF

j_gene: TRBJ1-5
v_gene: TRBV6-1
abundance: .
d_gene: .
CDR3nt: TGTGCCAGCACCTCAGAAGGGGGAGCGGGGCAGCCCCAGCATTTT
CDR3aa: CASTSEGGAGQPQHF

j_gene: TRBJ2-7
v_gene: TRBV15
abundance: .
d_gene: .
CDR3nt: TGTGCCACCAGCAGAGATCGCAGACAGAGCGAGCAGTACTTC
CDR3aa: CATSRDRRQSEQYF

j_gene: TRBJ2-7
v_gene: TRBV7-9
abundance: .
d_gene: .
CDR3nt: TGTGCCAGCAGCTTGGACGGAGTCTACGAGCAGTACTTC
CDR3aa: CASSLDGVYEQYF

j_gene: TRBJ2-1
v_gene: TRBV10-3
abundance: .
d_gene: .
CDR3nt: TGTGCCATCGCCGGCGTGGTCGGGAATAACAATGAGCAGTTCTTC
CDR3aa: CAIAGVVGNNNEQFF

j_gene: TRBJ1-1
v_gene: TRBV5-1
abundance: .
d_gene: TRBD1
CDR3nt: TGCGCCAGCAGCTTCCGACAGGGAAGGGATGAAGCTTTCTTT
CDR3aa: CASSFRQGRDEAFF